This T cell receptor (beta chain) was documented in a study of blood T cell repertoires in COVID-19. This clone came up once. V trimming: 2 bases; J trimming: 13 bases; junction bases outside the gene matches: 7. CDR3 length: 14 residues. Germline loops: CDR1 MNHEY, CDR2 SVGEGT. Profiling relied on immunoSEQ multiplex PCR, and the TCRdb table lists in-frame clones only, not all of them. The table includes roughly 57,000 clones, 77% detected once. Sequencing was performed on peripheral blood. This receptor was obtained from a man between 65 and 85 years old with active or convalescent COVID-19. This chain uses TRBV6-2 or TRBV6-3 with TRBJ2-4; TRBD2 matches at 11 bases. The CDR3 sequence is CASSYAGTSGLQYF. CDR3 coding DNA: TGTGCCAGCAGTTACGCGGGGACTAGCGGACTACAGTACTTC.